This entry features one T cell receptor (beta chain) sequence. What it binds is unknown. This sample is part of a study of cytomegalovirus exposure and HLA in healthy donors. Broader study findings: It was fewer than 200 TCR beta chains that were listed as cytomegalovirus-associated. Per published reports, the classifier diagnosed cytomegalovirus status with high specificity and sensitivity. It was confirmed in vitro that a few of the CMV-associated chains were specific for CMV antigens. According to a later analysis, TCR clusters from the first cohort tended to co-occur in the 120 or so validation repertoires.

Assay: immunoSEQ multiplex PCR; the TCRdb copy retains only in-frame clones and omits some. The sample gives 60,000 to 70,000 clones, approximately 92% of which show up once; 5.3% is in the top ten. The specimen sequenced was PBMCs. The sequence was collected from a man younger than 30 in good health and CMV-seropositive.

In nucleotides, the CDR3 is TGTGCCAGCAGCTTTAGGGGAAACACCGGGGAGCTGTTTTTT. It encodes CASSFRGNTGELFF. This sequence joins TRBV5-4 and TRBJ2-2; maybe TRBD1 (5 bases). CDR1 and CDR2 (germline): SGHNT, YYREEE (reference sequence). The CDR3 runs to 14 residues. Trimming shortened V by 2 bases and J by 2 bases, and 7 bases separated the two germline ends.